This T cell receptor beta chain is from a study of CD8 T cells in ankylosing spondylitis. The CDR3 loop spans 17 amino acids. This clonotype was seen ten or more times. The target antigen is unknown. Each CDR3 protein gets one entry after TCRdb re-called the 5' RACE reads with MiXCR. Seen here are 200,000 to 250,000 distinct CDR3 sequences, approximately 20% observed once, and the top ten hold approximately 46%. Study-wide results and caveats: For ankylosing spondylitis blood, a TCR beta motif of several highly homologous variants appeared characteristic.

The gene calls are TRBV21-1 and TRBJ2-7; the table's TRBD2 call for D was not verified on the DNA. TRBV21-1 is tagged as a pseudogene. Sample: blood, either unsorted or a sorted T cell fraction (not recorded which). The clonotype was recovered from a male donor with ankylosing spondylitis. CDR3 residues: CASSSPGRLALSYEQYF. The CDR3 nucleotides read TGTGCCAGCAGCAGCCCAGGAAGGCTAGCCCTAAGCTACGAGCAGTACTTC.